This T cell receptor (beta chain) emerged from a study of blood T cell repertoires in COVID-19. Whole-study context: The origin of the acute and convalescent COVID-19 samples was the United States, Italy and Spain. T cells, B-cell-depleted T cells, or PBMCs provided the cDNA or gDNA that served as material.

Per the original methods: The authors estimated nucleated cell counts from reference gene primer amplification. Here immunoSEQ multiplex PCR was the method, and the copy in TCRdb shows in-frame clones only, minus some. V, J and clone size are taken as reported in that table, and D and trimming were inferred from the DNA itself. The sample gives under 300,000 clones, 65% to 85% of which show up once; approximately 4% is in the top ten. The CDR3 length is 13 residues. Trimming removed 6 bases from V and 7 bases from J, with 13 bases in between. CDR1 is MNHEY, CDR2 SVGAGI, per germline. Sequenced: peripheral blood. This chain uses TRBV6-5 with TRBJ1-3; maybe TRBD1 (6 bases). The clonotype was recovered from a woman aged 40 to 50 with active or convalescent COVID-19. CDR3 nucleotides: TGTGCCAGCAGCGGGGGGGCTCAGAACACCATATATTTT. This gives the protein CASSGGAQNTIYF.